These T cell receptor beta chains were read from a single sample in a study of identifying expanded T cells in peripheral blood. Libraries were prepared by immunoSEQ multiplex PCR; TCRdb keeps only in-frame clonotypes and omits some of them. The table lists 90,000 to 100,000 clones, roughly 86% of them singletons. The sample was blood. These receptors originate from a person between 18 and 75 years old in good health. The CDR3 runs from the conserved cysteine through the conserved F or W. D genes are given only for firm matches. The size of a clone is reported for some rows only, either as once, few or many, or as a class for expanded clones.

.,.,TRBV15,TRBJ1-5,TGTGCCACCAGCAGAGAGCTCAGGGGCAATCAGCCCCAGCATTTT,CATSRELRGNQPQHF
.,TRBD1,TRBV4-1,TRBJ2-5,TGCGCCAGCAGCCAAGGGCCTTCAGGGGGTCAAGAGACCCAGTACTTC,CASSQGPSGGQETQYF
.,.,TRBV7-2,TRBJ1-1,TGTGCCAGCAGCTTAGCATCGCGTGAAGCTTTCTTT,CASSLASREAFF
.,.,TRBV7-9,TRBJ2-5,TGTGCCAGCAGCTCTGGGAAACAGGGGACCCAGTACTTC,CASSSGKQGTQYF
few,.,TRBV29-1,TRBJ1-6,TGCAGCGTTGCCAGGATGGAAGGATCACCCCTCCACTTT,CSVARMEGSPLHF
.,TRBD1,TRBV6-6,TRBJ1-2,TGTGCCAGCAGCACCTCCGCCTGGGACAGGGCCACCTTC,CASSTSAWDRATF
.,.,TRBV18,TRBJ2-7,TGTGCCAGCTCTCCTCGGGACGGAACCTACGAGCAGTACTTC,CASSPRDGTYEQYF
.,.,TRBV19,TRBJ2-6,TGTGCCAGTATTTCCGCAGGCTCTGGGGCCAACGTCCTGACTTTC,CASISAGSGANVLTF
.,.,TRBV11-3,TRBJ1-1,TGTGCCAGCAGCCGCCTAACTGAAGCTTTCTTT,CASSRLTEAFF
.,.,TRBV6-1,TRBJ1-5,TGTGCCAGCAGACCGGGGGCAAGCTTTAATCAGCCCCAGCATTTT,CASRPGASFNQPQHF
.,.,TRBV18,TRBJ2-7,TGTGCCAGCTCACCACGGAAATTCTACGAGCAGTACTTC,CASSPRKFYEQYF
.,.,TRBV7-3,TRBJ2-3,TGTGCCAGCAGCTTAGACCTCTCGGATACGCAGTATTTT,CASSLDLSDTQYF
.,TRBD1,TRBV7-9,TRBJ1-1,TGTGCCAGCAGCGGACAGGTCCCGGAAGCTTTCTTT,CASSGQVPEAFF
.,.,TRBV7-2,TRBJ2-3,TGTGCCAGCAGCTTAGACCCCAGCACAGATACGCAGTATTTT,CASSLDPSTDTQYF
.,.,TRBV4-2,TRBJ1-5,TGTGCCAGCAGCCAAGACAGGGTAAAAAGTCAGCCCCAGCATTTT,CASSQDRVKSQPQHF
.,TRBD1,TRBV18,TRBJ1-3,TGTGCCAGCTCACCGATCCCCACAGGGGGCGGAAACACCATATATTTT,CASSPIPTGGGNTIYF
once,.,TRBV5-4,TRBJ1-1,TGTGCCAGCAGCTTGACCGCCGGTCGGGGGAACACTGAAGCTTTCTTT,CASSLTAGRGNTEAFF
.,.,TRBV27,TRBJ1-3,TGTGCCAGCAGTACCACCAACTCTGGAAACACCATATATTTT,CASSTTNSGNTIYF
.,.,TRBV29-1,TRBJ2-7,TGCAGCGTTGAATTCCCGGACAGAACCTACGAGCAGTACTTC,CSVEFPDRTYEQYF
.,.,TRBV6-5,TRBJ2-7,TGTGCCAGCAGCCTCCTATACACCGAGCAGTACTTC,CASSLLYTEQYF
.,TRBD1,TRBV7-8,TRBJ2-1,TGTGCCAGCAGATCTCCCGGGACAGGCATGTACAATGAGCAGTTCTTC,CASRSPGTGMYNEQFF
.,.,TRBV5-6,TRBJ2-2,TGTGCCAGCAGCATTCCTGGGGGACGTACCGGGGAGCTGTTTTTT,CASSIPGGRTGELFF
.,TRBD1,TRBV12-5,TRBJ1-3,TGTGCTAGTGGTTTCCTCAGGACAGGGGGCCTATTATCTGGAAACACCATATATTTT,CASGFLRTGGLLSGNTIYF
.,TRBD1,TRBV2,TRBJ1-1,TGTGCCAGCAGGGCCGACAGGGGGGGAGCTTTCTTT,CASRADRGGAFF
.,.,TRBV18,TRBJ1-1,TGTGCCAGCTCACCAGACTTGAACACTGAAGCTTTCTTT,CASSPDLNTEAFF
few,.,TRBV7-6,TRBJ1-2,TGTGCCAGCAGCTTAGCGCCAGGGTCTAACTATGGCTACACCTTC,CASSLAPGSNYGYTF
.,.,TRBV2,TRBJ1-2,TGTGCCAGCAGTGACCCGGGAATTGGCGGCTACACCTTC,CASSDPGIGGYTF
.,.,TRBV7-2,TRBJ1-2,TGTGCCAGCAGCTTGTCTACAGGGTCTGGCTACACCTTC,CASSLSTGSGYTF
.,TRBD1,TRBV5-4,TRBJ2-7,TGTGCCAGCAGCAACGGACAGGGGAATCCGTGGGAGCAGTACTTC,CASSNGQGNPWEQYF
.,TRBD1,TRBV6-5,TRBJ1-5,TGTGCCAGCAGTCCACAGGGGTTCTGGCAGCCCCAGCATTTT,CASSPQGFWQPQHF
.,.,TRBV30,TRBJ2-2,TGTGCCTGGAGTTTCCCCGGGGGGACATACACCGGGGAGCTGTTTTTT,CAWSFPGGTYTGELFF
.,.,TRBV2,TRBJ2-2,TGTGCCAGCAGCCAGGACGTGAACACCGGGGAGCTGTTTTTT,CASSQDVNTGELFF
.,.,TRBV14,TRBJ2-7,TGTGCCAGCAGCGCAGGGTCGGGCTCCTACGAGCAGTACTTC,CASSAGSGSYEQYF
.,.,TRBV2,TRBJ2-3,TGTGCCAGCGGGGACGGCGGTAACACAGATACGCAGTATTTT,CASGDGGNTDTQYF
.,TRBD2,TRBV5-1,TRBJ2-1,TGCGCCAGCGAGACTAGCGGGAACGGGAATGAGCAGTTCTTC,CASETSGNGNEQFF
.,.,TRBV4-1,TRBJ1-2,TGCGCCAGCAGCCCTTTAGGTGAGGGGTACTATGGCTACACCTTC,CASSPLGEGYYGYTF
once,TRBD1,TRBV19,TRBJ1-4,TGTGCCAGTAACAGGGGGAATGAAAAACTGTTTTTT,CASNRGNEKLFF
.,.,TRBV30,TRBJ1-6,TGTGCCTGGAACCGCCCAGGTGGCTCCTATAATTCACCCCTCCACTTT,CAWNRPGGSYNSPLHF
.,TRBD2,TRBV10-3,TRBJ2-1,TGTGCCATCAGGCCGGGACTAGGGACCTACAATGAGCAGTTCTTC,CAIRPGLGTYNEQFF
.,.,TRBV4-2,TRBJ2-7,TGTGCCAGCAGCCAATCCGACAGGTTTGCCTACGAGCAGTACTTC,CASSQSDRFAYEQYF
.,.,TRBV14,TRBJ1-1,TGTGCCAGCAGCAAAGTGCGGGGACTGAACACTGAAGCTTTCTTT,CASSKVRGLNTEAFF
.,TRBD2,TRBV5-4,TRBJ2-2,TGTGCCGGGGGGGTCCAGACCTCGGACACCGGGGAGCTGTTTTTT,CAGGVQTSDTGELFF
.,TRBD1,TRBV2,TRBJ2-1,TGTGCCAGCAGTGTCAGCGGACAGGGGGGTGAGCAGTTCTTC,CASSVSGQGGEQFF
.,TRBD1,TRBV29-1,TRBJ1-5,TGCAGCGTTACTACCGGGACAGGGGGCAATCAGCCCCAGCATTTT,CSVTTGTGGNQPQHF
.,.,TRBV15,TRBJ2-1,TGTGCCACCAGCAGAGATCCGGGGTTAGGGCAGAATGAGCAGTTCTTC,CATSRDPGLGQNEQFF
.,.,TRBV4-2,TRBJ2-2,TGTGCCAGCAGCCAAGATAGCAGGGAGCTGTTTTTT,CASSQDSRELFF
.,TRBD1,TRBV5-1,TRBJ1-1,TGCGCCAGCACTACCGGGACAGGGGGCACTGAAGCTTTCTTT,CASTTGTGGTEAFF
.,TRBD1,TRBV10-3,TRBJ1-6,TGTGCCATCAAAGGACAGGGGGGAACCTATAATTCACCCCTCCACTTT,CAIKGQGGTYNSPLHF
few,TRBD1,TRBV13,TRBJ2-5,TGTGCCAGCAGCTCGGGACAGCAAGAGACCCAGTACTTC,CASSSGQQETQYF
.,.,TRBV6-5,TRBJ1-1,TGTGCCAGCAGTTACTCGAACGGGAACACTGAAGCTTTCTTT,CASSYSNGNTEAFF
few,.,TRBV9,TRBJ2-3,TGTGCCAGCAGCGTAGGGGGTGTTGGCACAGATACGCAGTATTTT,CASSVGGVGTDTQYF
.,.,TRBV12-5,TRBJ1-1,TGTGCTAGTGGTTTCTCTTTCGGACACAGCACTGAAGCTTTCTTT,CASGFSFGHSTEAFF
.,.,TRBV5-1,TRBJ1-4,TGCGCCAGCAGCTCGGGACTCAGTGCAGCTAATGAAAAACTGTTTTTT,CASSSGLSAANEKLFF